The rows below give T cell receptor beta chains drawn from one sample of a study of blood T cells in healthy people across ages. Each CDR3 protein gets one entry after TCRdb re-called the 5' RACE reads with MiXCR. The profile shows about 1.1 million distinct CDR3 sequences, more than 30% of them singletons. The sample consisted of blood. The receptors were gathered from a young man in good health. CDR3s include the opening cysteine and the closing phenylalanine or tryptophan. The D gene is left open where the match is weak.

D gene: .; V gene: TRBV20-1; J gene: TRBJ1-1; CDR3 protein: CSAITARQTNTEAFF
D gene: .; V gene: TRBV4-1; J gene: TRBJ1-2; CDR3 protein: CASSQESTSLTGGYTF
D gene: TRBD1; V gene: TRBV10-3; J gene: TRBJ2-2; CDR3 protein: CAVSDKTGASGELFF
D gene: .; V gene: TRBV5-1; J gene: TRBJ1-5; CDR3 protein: CASSLGGSNQPQHF
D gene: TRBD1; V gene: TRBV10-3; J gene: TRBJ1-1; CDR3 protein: CASWGRDRGPNTEAFF
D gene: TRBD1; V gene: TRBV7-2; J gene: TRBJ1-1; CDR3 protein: CASSLEGGRGQPREAFF
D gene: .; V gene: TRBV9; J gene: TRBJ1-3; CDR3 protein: CASSGRGALTSGNTIYF
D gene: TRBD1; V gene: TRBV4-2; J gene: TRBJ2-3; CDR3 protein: CASSQDPKSQGADTQYF
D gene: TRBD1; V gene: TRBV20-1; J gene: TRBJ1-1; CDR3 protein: CSARAGGRTEAFF
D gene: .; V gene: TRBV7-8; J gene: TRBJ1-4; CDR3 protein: CASSLRPGANEKLFF
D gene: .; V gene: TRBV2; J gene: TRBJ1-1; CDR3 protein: CASTPGRDLTCEAFF
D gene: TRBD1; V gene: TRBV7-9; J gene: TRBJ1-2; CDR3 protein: CASSPLWDSVLYGYTF